This TCR beta chain was sequenced in a study of blood T cell repertoires in COVID-19. Study-level information: Material from acute and convalescent COVID-19 was sourced from the United States, Italy and Spain.

Per the original methods: For nucleated cells, counts were estimated from reference gene primer amplification. Using immunoSEQ multiplex PCR, the repertoire was profiled, and TCRdb retains in-frame clones only, with some absent. D and trimming were read from the DNA, whereas the V and J calls and clone size are those reported in that table. The profile shows some 200,000 clones, roughly 84% of them singletons. V trimming: 0 bases; J trimming: 3 bases; junction bases outside the gene matches: 3. In germline, CDR1 is SGHRS, CDR2 YFSETQ. The CDR3 is 15 residues long. The chain uses TRBV5-1 and TRBJ2-7, with TRBD1 matching 10 bases. The TCR sequence derives from an older woman with acute or convalescent COVID-19. Sequenced: peripheral blood. The CDR3 sequence is CASSLAGQGVYEQYF. For the CDR3, the DNA is TGCGCCAGCAGCTTGGCAGGACAGGGGGTCTACGAGCAGTACTTC.